This is a list of T cell receptor beta chains from one sample in a study of follicular helper T cells after annual influenza vaccination. Produced via immunoSEQ multiplex PCR; TCRdb's table is partial and in-frame only. The sample holds 900 or so clones, about nine tenths seen once. Sample: CXCR5+ CD38+ circulating T follicular helper cells from blood, taken 7 days after influenza vaccination. The source is an adult who received the influenza vaccine. Each CDR3 is given with its conserved first and last residue. Fields, in order: CDR3 length, D gene, clone size, J gene, V gene, CDR3 protein, CDR3 DNA. The D gene is left open where the match is weak. The listing skips clone size in some rows; elsewhere it reads once, few, many or a size class.

len: 14; d_gene: -; abundance: -; j_gene: TRBJ2-7; v_gene: TRBV10-2; CDR3aa: CASKEGLARYEQYF; CDR3nt: TGCGCCAGCAAGGAAGGGCTAGCGAGGTACGAGCAGTACTTC
len: 11; d_gene: -; abundance: once; j_gene: TRBJ2-3; v_gene: TRBV20-1; CDR3aa: CRGASTDTQYF; CDR3nt: TGCAGGGGGGCCTCTACAGATACGCAGTATTTT
len: 14; d_gene: -; abundance: -; j_gene: TRBJ2-7; v_gene: TRBV5-1; CDR3aa: CASSLEGRTYEQYF; CDR3nt: TGCGCCAGCAGCTTGGAGGGGCGAACCTACGAGCAGTACTTC
len: 16; d_gene: TRBD1; abundance: -; j_gene: TRBJ2-5; v_gene: TRBV4-1; CDR3aa: CASSQWLDRDWETQYF; CDR3nt: TGCGCCAGCAGCCAGTGGCTGGACAGGGACTGGGAGACCCAGTACTTC
len: 14; d_gene: TRBD2; abundance: -; j_gene: TRBJ2-1; v_gene: TRBV5-1; CDR3aa: CASIKLAGGNEQFF; CDR3nt: TGCGCCAGCATTAAATTAGCGGGGGGGAATGAGCAGTTCTTC
len: 15; d_gene: -; abundance: -; j_gene: TRBJ1-6; v_gene: TRBV6-1; CDR3aa: CASSERTDHNSPLHF; CDR3nt: TGTGCCAGCAGTGAAAGGACAGATCATAATTCACCCCTCCACTTT
len: 14; d_gene: -; abundance: -; j_gene: TRBJ1-3; v_gene: TRBV14; CDR3aa: CASSPVRSGNTIYF; CDR3nt: TGTGCCAGCAGCCCCGTGAGATCTGGAAACACCATATATTTT
len: 14; d_gene: -; abundance: -; j_gene: TRBJ1-1; v_gene: TRBV2; CDR3aa: CASSGEGRGTEAFF; CDR3nt: TGTGCCAGCAGTGGGGAGGGCAGGGGCACTGAAGCTTTCTTT
len: 15; d_gene: -; abundance: -; j_gene: TRBJ2-7; v_gene: TRBV15; CDR3aa: CATSRDLNRAYEQYF; CDR3nt: TGTGCCACCAGCAGAGATTTAAACAGAGCCTACGAGCAGTACTTC
len: 14; d_gene: TRBD1; abundance: -; j_gene: TRBJ2-2; v_gene: TRBV30; CDR3aa: CAWSRGQPTGELFF; CDR3nt: TGTGCCTGGAGTCGGGGACAGCCTACCGGGGAGCTGTTTTTT
len: 15; d_gene: TRBD2; abundance: -; j_gene: TRBJ2-2; v_gene: TRBV30; CDR3aa: CAWSPISGVTGELFF; CDR3nt: TGTGCCTGGAGCCCGATTAGCGGGGTCACCGGGGAGCTGTTTTTT
len: 13; d_gene: -; abundance: -; j_gene: TRBJ2-4; v_gene: TRBV5-1; CDR3aa: CASSDGSQNIQYF; CDR3nt: TGCGCCAGCAGCGACGGGTCTCAAAACATTCAGTACTTC
len: 15; d_gene: TRBD1; abundance: -; j_gene: TRBJ2-1; v_gene: TRBV7-9; CDR3aa: CASSAPGQQYNEQFF; CDR3nt: TGTGCCAGCAGCGCCCCGGGACAGCAATACAATGAGCAGTTCTTC
len: 16; d_gene: TRBD1; abundance: -; j_gene: TRBJ1-2; v_gene: TRBV6-5; CDR3aa: CASSSPGTGGNYGYTF; CDR3nt: TGTGCCAGCAGTTCCCCCGGGACAGGGGGGAACTATGGCTACACCTTC
len: 11; d_gene: -; abundance: -; j_gene: TRBJ2-3; v_gene: TRBV7-9; CDR3aa: CASSPLDTQYF; CDR3nt: TGTGCCAGCAGCCCCCTTGATACGCAGTATTTT
len: 12; d_gene: -; abundance: -; j_gene: TRBJ1-1; v_gene: TRBV18; CDR3aa: CASSPQTREHSF; CDR3nt: TGTGCCAGCTCACCACAAACACGGGAGCATTCTTTT
len: 14; d_gene: -; abundance: -; j_gene: TRBJ1-2; v_gene: TRBV11-1; CDR3aa: CASSLDDGNYGYTF; CDR3nt: TGTGCCAGCAGCTTAGACGACGGGAACTATGGCTACACCTTC
len: 15; d_gene: -; abundance: -; j_gene: TRBJ2-1; v_gene: TRBV5-1; CDR3aa: CASSLDQLSNNEQFF; CDR3nt: TGCGCCAGCAGCTTGGACCAACTCTCGAACAATGAGCAGTTCTTC
len: 15; d_gene: TRBD2; abundance: -; j_gene: TRBJ2-1; v_gene: TRBV30; CDR3aa: CAWSNRDYHYNEQFF; CDR3nt: TGTGCCTGGAGTAACCGGGACTACCACTACAATGAGCAGTTCTTC
len: 17; d_gene: TRBD2; abundance: -; j_gene: TRBJ2-2; v_gene: TRBV5-4; CDR3aa: CASSKTSGGRGTGELFF; CDR3nt: TGTGCCAGCAGCAAGACTAGCGGGGGGCGTGGGACCGGGGAGCTGTTTTTT
len: 14; d_gene: -; abundance: -; j_gene: TRBJ2-3; v_gene: TRBV2; CDR3aa: CASKPPLGTDTQYF; CDR3nt: TGTGCCAGCAAACCCCCGCTAGGCACAGATACGCAGTATTTT
len: 15; d_gene: -; abundance: -; j_gene: TRBJ2-7; v_gene: TRBV5-1; CDR3aa: CASRGGSRALYEQCF; CDR3nt: TGCGCCAGCAGGGGTGGTTCGCGGGCTCTCTACGAGCAGTGCTTC
len: 17; d_gene: -; abundance: -; j_gene: TRBJ1-6; v_gene: TRBV28; CDR3aa: CASSAPGGGVDNSPLHF; CDR3nt: TGTGCCAGCAGTGCCCCAGGTGGGGGCGTCGATAATTCACCCCTCCACTTT
len: 15; d_gene: -; abundance: -; j_gene: TRBJ1-2; v_gene: TRBV5-8; CDR3aa: CASSLDQGFGYGYTF; CDR3nt: TGTGCCAGCAGCTTGGATCAGGGGTTTGGCTATGGCTACACCTTC
len: 17; d_gene: TRBD1; abundance: -; j_gene: TRBJ2-2; v_gene: TRBV5-1; CDR3aa: CASSSPGTGSDTGELFF; CDR3nt: TGCGCCAGCAGCTCCCCCGGGACAGGTTCCGACACCGGGGAGCTGTTTTTT
len: 13; d_gene: -; abundance: -; j_gene: TRBJ2-7; v_gene: TRBV5-1; CDR3aa: CASSLDRDYEQYF; CDR3nt: TGCGCCAGCAGCTTGGACAGGGACTACGAGCAGTACTTC
len: 15; d_gene: TRBD1; abundance: -; j_gene: TRBJ1-2; v_gene: TRBV5-1; CDR3aa: CASSPPTGVRDGYTF; CDR3nt: TGCGCCAGCAGCCCCCCTACAGGGGTGAGAGATGGCTACACCTTC